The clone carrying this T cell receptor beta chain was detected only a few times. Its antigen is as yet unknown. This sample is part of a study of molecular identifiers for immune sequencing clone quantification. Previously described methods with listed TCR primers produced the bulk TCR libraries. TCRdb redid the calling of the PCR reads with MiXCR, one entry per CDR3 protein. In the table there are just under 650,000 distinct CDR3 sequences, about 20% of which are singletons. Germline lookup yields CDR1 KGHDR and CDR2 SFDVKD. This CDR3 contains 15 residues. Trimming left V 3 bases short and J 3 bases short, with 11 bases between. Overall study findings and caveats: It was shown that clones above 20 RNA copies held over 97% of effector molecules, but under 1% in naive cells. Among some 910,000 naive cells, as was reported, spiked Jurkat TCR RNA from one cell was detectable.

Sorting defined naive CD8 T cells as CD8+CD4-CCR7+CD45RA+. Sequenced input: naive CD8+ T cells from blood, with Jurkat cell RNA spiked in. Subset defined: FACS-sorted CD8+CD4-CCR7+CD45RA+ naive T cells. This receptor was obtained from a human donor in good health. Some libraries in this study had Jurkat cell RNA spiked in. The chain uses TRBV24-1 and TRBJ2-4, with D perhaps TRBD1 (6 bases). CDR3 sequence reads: CATSDNRVLKNIQYF. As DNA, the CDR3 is TGTGCCACCAGTGATAACAGGGTACTCAAAAACATTCAGTACTTC.